The 18 T cell receptor beta chains below come from one sample, sequenced in a study of radiotherapy plus CTLA-4 blockade in lung cancer. Only in-frame clones appear in the TCRdb table, and some are missing; sequencing was by immunoSEQ multiplex PCR. The data contain about 48,000 clones, 75% to 90% of them singletons. The sequencing here drew on peripheral blood, taken from a patient treated with radiotherapy plus ipilimumab. These TCRs come from a human donor with non-small cell lung cancer that progressed on radiotherapy plus ipilimumab. Some clones in this sample may be carry-over from other donors' samples.

The V and J genes are TRBV19 and TRBJ2-6, with a tentative D call TRBD1 (5 bases). This CDR3 spans 14 amino acids. Germline CDR1 and CDR2: LNHDA and SQIVND (reference sequence). Deletions cut 7 bases from V and 4 bases from J, with 11 bases between. The CDR3 reads CASNAGYGANVLTF. The DNA of the CDR3 is TGTGCCAGTAACGCAGGGTACGGGGCCAACGTCCTGACTTTC.

CDR3 protein: CASSFTGQGALEQYF. The CDR3 DNA reads TGTGCCAGCAGTTTTACGGGACAGGGGGCACTCGAGCAGTACTTC. The chain uses TRBV27 and TRBJ2-7; 12 bases agree with TRBD1. The CDR3 consists of 15 residues. Germline assignment: CDR1 MNHEY and CDR2 SMNVEV (reference sequence). With 3 bases clipped from V and 6 bases from J, the junction kept 6 bases outside the gene matches.

The chain links TRBV10-1 to TRBJ2-4, with D hard to call. Germline lookup yields CDR1 WNHNN and CDR2 SYGVQD (reference sequence). CDR3 size: 17 residues. Trimming took off 4 bases at V and 0 bases at J, with 16 bases between the two ends. CDR3: CASSVLYPRLAKNIQYF. The CDR3 nucleotides are TGCGCCAGCAGTGTGCTATACCCCCGACTAGCCAAAAACATTCAGTACTTC.

This clone came up a few times. V usage is TRBV27 and J usage is TRBJ2-7; D gene ambiguous. The CDR3 is 14 residues long. The V and J ends lost 6 bases and 0 bases respectively, with 12 bases between them. Germline CDR1 MNHEY, CDR2 SMNVEV (reference sequence). In DNA, the CDR3 is TGTGCCAGCAGCCCCGATAGAAACTCCTACGAGCAGTACTTC. It yields the protein CASSPDRNSYEQYF.

The chain employs TRBV5-6 and TRBJ1-4; D is undetermined. The CDR3 is 14 residues long. V lost 0 bases and J 2 bases, leaving 5 bases between the germline ends. Germline assignment: CDR1 SGHDT and CDR2 YYEEEE. Here the CDR3 DNA reads TGTGCCAGCAGCTTGGGGGCTACTAATGAAAAACTGTTTTTT. Translation: CASSLGATNEKLFF. The complete variable domain, with remaining parts taken from reference TRBV5-6 and TRBJ1-4, reads DAGVTQSPTHLIKTRGQQVTLRCSPKSGHDTVSWYQQALGQGPQFIFQYYEEEERQRGNFPDRFSGHQFPNYSSELNVNALLLGDSALYLCASSLGATNEKLFFGSGTQLSVL.

The gene calls are TRBV5-5 and TRBJ2-7, with TRBD1 matching over 7 bases. The junction had 6 bases not matched to a gene; V was cut back by 4 bases and J by 2 bases. The CDR3 runs to 14 residues. CDR1 SGHKS and CDR2 YYEKEE come from the germline V gene (reference sequence). The CDR3 region is CASSLRDSTYEQYF. CDR3 nucleotides: TGTGCCAGCAGCCTCCGGGACAGCACCTACGAGCAGTACTTC.

The rearrangement links TRBV5-4 to TRBJ2-1, with D perhaps matching TRBD1 (6 bases). The length of the CDR3 is 14 residues. Trimming shortened V by 2 bases and J by 5 bases, and 11 bases separated the two germline ends. Germline CDR1 SGHNT, CDR2 YYREEE (reference sequence). CDR3 region: CASSLPGAHNEQFF. Here the CDR3 DNA reads TGTGCCAGCAGCTTACCAGGGGCCCACAATGAGCAGTTCTTC.

This clone has more than one count but fewer than ten. The rearrangement joins TRBV30 to TRBJ2-7; possibly TRBD2 for D (5 bases). V dropped 5 bases and J dropped 2 bases, with 10 bases sitting between them. Germline lookup yields CDR1 GTSNPN and CDR2 SVGIG (reference sequence). This CDR3 is 12 amino acids long. This chain's CDR3 is CAWAMRAYEQYF. The CDR3 region has the DNA TGTGCCTGGGCTATGAGGGCCTACGAGCAGTACTTC.

The chain links TRBV9 to TRBJ1-3; D possibly corresponds to TRBD1 (6 bases). This CDR3 has 16 residues. CDR1 is SGDLS, CDR2 YYNGEE, per germline. Between the trimmed V and J ends, which lost 2 bases and 0 bases, there was a span of 12 bases. The CDR3 nucleotides read TGTGCCAGCAGCGTCAGGGGTGATATCTCTGGAAACACCATATATTTT. The encoded protein is CASSVRGDISGNTIYF.

This clone was counted a single time. CDR3 protein: CASSLWDTQQADTQYF. CDR3 nucleotide sequence: TGCGCCAGCAGCCTATGGGACACACAACAGGCAGATACGCAGTATTTT. V usage is TRBV5-1 and J usage is TRBJ2-3, with D possibly TRBD1 on 6 matching bases. The CDR3 length is 16 residues. V lost 4 bases and J 4 bases, leaving 19 bases between the germline ends. Germline assignment: CDR1 SGHRS and CDR2 YFSETQ.

The V gene is TRBV5-1, the J gene TRBJ2-1; 7 nucleotides align to TRBD2. The junction had 5 bases not matched to a gene; V was cut back by 0 bases and J by 2 bases. This CDR3 is built from 16 residues. CDR1 is SGHRS and CDR2 is YFSETQ in the germline V gene. The CDR3 DNA is TGCGCCAGCAGCTTGGTGGGCGGGAGTACCTACAATGAGCAGTTCTTC. It is translated as CASSLVGGSTYNEQFF.

CDR3 loop: CASSYRETAAYYGYTF. CDR3 DNA sequence: TGTGCCAGCAGTTACCGCGAAACAGCGGCTTATTATGGCTACACCTTC. This chain uses TRBV6-6 with TRBJ1-2, with D unclear. This CDR3 is built from 16 residues. The ends were cut back, 2 bases at V and 5 bases at J, with 18 bases in the middle. Germline V gene data show CDR1 as MNHNY and CDR2 as SVGAGI (reference sequence).

The chain uses TRBV30 and TRBJ2-3; TRBD1 aligns across 10 bases. Germline CDR1 and CDR2: GTSNPN and SVGIG (reference sequence). V was clipped by 1 base and J by 13 bases; unmatched bases: 8. The CDR3 is 13 residues long. The CDR3 spells CAWSAEAGTGEYF. The CDR3 bases are TGTGCCTGGAGTGCCGAAGCCGGGACAGGGGAGTATTTT.

This rearrangement joins TRBV9 to TRBJ2-3, with 9 bases lining up with TRBD2. The CDR3 has 17 residues. CDR1 and CDR2 (germline): SGDLS, YYNGEE. Trimming cost V 2 bases and J 1 base; bases outside gene matches: 8. CDR3 sequence (DNA): TGTGCCAGCAGCGTTGGGGCTCGGACTAGCGGCACAGATACGCAGTATTTT. Translated: CASSVGARTSGTDTQYF.

This chain uses TRBV4-1 with TRBJ2-7, with a tentative D call TRBD1 (5 bases). The CDR3 length is 15 residues. V gave up 0 bases and J gave up 3 bases, with 12 bases separating them. Germline V gene data show CDR1 as MGHRA and CDR2 as YSYEKL. The CDR3 sequence: CASSQDGAGNYEQYF. Here the CDR3 DNA reads TGCGCCAGCAGCCAAGATGGGGCAGGCAACTACGAGCAGTACTTC.

This clone has just one count. The chain joins TRBV10-1 to TRBJ2-2; D possibly corresponds to TRBD1 (5 bases). Germline CDR1 and CDR2: WNHNN and SYGVQD (reference sequence). CDR3 length: 16 residues. Trimming shortened V by 6 bases and J by 0 bases, and 14 bases separated the two germline ends. The CDR3 sequence is CASRIDRPSNTGELFF. In DNA form, the CDR3 reads TGCGCCAGCAGAATCGACAGACCTTCGAACACCGGGGAGCTGTTTTTT.

The chain uses TRBV7-2 and TRBJ2-3; D possibly corresponds to TRBD2 (5 bases). Trimming cost V 3 bases and J 0 bases, with 10 bases left between them. The germline CDR1 and CDR2 sequences are SGHTA and FQGNSA. This CDR3 has 15 amino acids. In DNA form, the CDR3 reads TGTGCCAGCAGCTTGAGCGGAACTAGCACAGATACGCAGTATTTT. It codes for CASSLSGTSTDTQYF. The entire variable domain, with the rest obtained from reference TRBV7-2 and TRBJ2-3, is as follows: GAGVSQSPSNKVTEKGKDVELRCDPISGHTALYWYRQSLGQGLEFLIYFQGNSAPDKSGLPSDRFSAERTGGSVSTLTIQRTQQEDSAVYLCASSLSGTSTDTQYFGPGTRLTVL.

The chain uses TRBV1 and TRBJ2-5; the D segment call TRBD2 is taken from the table without a DNA check. TRBV1 is a recognized pseudogene. The CDR3 is made up of 16 amino acids. CDR3 amino acids: CTSSMPRAGSQETQYF. DNA for the CDR3: TGCACCAGCAGCATGCCCCGAGCGGGTAGCCAAGAGACCCAGTACTTC.